The 14 T cell receptor beta chains listed next were all sequenced from one sample in a study of T cells in localized non-small cell lung cancer (dated by TCRdb to 2020 to 2022). The library was obtained by the immunoSEQ multiplex PCR assay. The table was pulled from immuneACCESS by TCRdb, which kept in-frame rearrangements only. Such tables lose some clones; where checked, under half of the loss comes from unresolved V genes, and the rest has no known cause. The sample table records some 22,000 clones; around nine tenths of these occur just once. The ten largest clones represent 6% to 6.5% of the sample. The specimen comprised PBMCs, sampled before any cancer treatment. Receptors were obtained from a man aged 35-75 years with stage II lung adenocarcinoma.

V is TRBV9 and J is TRBJ1-2; D perhaps matches TRBD1 (6 bases). Trimming removed 2 bases at V and 2 bases at J, with 10 bases between. The CDR3 sequence is 14 residues long. The V gene's germline CDR1 is SGDLS and CDR2 YYNGEE. Here the CDR3 reads CASSVQGSNYGYTF. Written as DNA, the CDR3 is TGTGCCAGCAGCGTCCAGGGGTCCAACTATGGCTACACCTTC. Combining the CDR3 with reference TRBV9 and TRBJ1-2 gives the whole variable domain DSGVTQTPKHLITATGQRVTLRCSPRSGDLSVYWYQQSLDQGLQFLIQYYNGEERAKGNILERFSAQQFPDLHSELNLSSLELGDSALYFCASSVQGSNYGYTFGSGTRLTVV.

V and J are TRBV29-1 and TRBJ2-2, with 11 bases that match TRBD1. CDR1 SQVTM and CDR2 ANQGSEA come from the germline V gene. The trim removed 4 bases at V and 5 bases at J, leaving 6 bases unmatched. The CDR3 has 15 amino acids. The CDR3 reads CSVGGQGGGTGELFF. The DNA for the CDR3 is TGCAGCGTTGGGGGACAGGGGGGCGGAACCGGGGAGCTGTTTTTT.

In this sample, this clone turned up once. CDR3 sequence reads: CASSERAVNYGYTF. For the CDR3, the DNA is TGTGCCAGCAGTGAACGTGCAGTTAACTATGGCTACACCTTC. V gene TRBV2 combines with J gene TRBJ1-2; D is unclear. Germline V gene lookup returns CDR1 SNHLY and CDR2 FYNNEI. This CDR3 is built from 14 residues. V was cut by 2 bases and J by 1 base, with 8 bases left in between.

The chain combines TRBV4-1 with TRBJ1-4; D unresolved. V was trimmed by 0 bases and J by 6 bases, leaving 5 bases between them. The germline gives CDR1 MGHRA, CDR2 YSYEKL. The CDR3 length is 13 residues. CDR3 in amino acids: CASSQDWDEKLFF. Written as DNA, the CDR3 is TGCGCCAGCAGCCAAGACTGGGATGAAAAACTGTTTTTT.

V gene TRBV30 combines with J gene TRBJ2-1; D is perhaps TRBD1 (5 bases). In germline, CDR1 is GTSNPN, CDR2 SVGIG (reference sequence). The CDR3 contains 13 residues. V lost 5 bases to trimming and J lost 0 bases, with 8 bases between them. The CDR3 coding sequence is TGTGCCTGGGACAGAGGCTCCTACAATGAGCAGTTCTTC. Translated: CAWDRGSYNEQFF.

V gene TRBV18 combines with J gene TRBJ2-5; D possibly corresponds to TRBD2 (6 bases). The CDR3 covers 14 residues. Germline CDR1 KGHSH, CDR2 LQKENI. V was cut by 0 bases and J by 4 bases, with 9 bases left in between. CDR3 in amino acids: CASSPPGGRETQYF. Here the CDR3 DNA reads TGTGCCAGCTCACCACCGGGGGGACGAGAGACCCAGTACTTC.

The V and J genes are TRBV19 and TRBJ1-1; 10 bases are shared with TRBD1. With 7 bases clipped from V and 5 bases from J, the junction kept 10 bases outside the gene matches. This CDR3 comprises 15 residues. CDR1 and CDR2 from the germline V gene are LNHDA and SQIVND (reference sequence). The CDR3 sequence is CASNLRQGAQTEAFF. DNA for the CDR3: TGTGCCAGTAACTTACGACAGGGGGCGCAGACTGAAGCTTTCTTT.

The V and J genes are TRBV5-1 and TRBJ2-4; 12 bases map to TRBD2. CDR1 SGHRS and CDR2 YFSETQ come from the germline V gene. V shed 0 bases, J shed 5 bases, and the junction held 6 bases outside the gene matches. CDR3 length: 17 residues. This CDR3 is CASSLVTSGSGENIQYF. The CDR3 DNA is TGCGCCAGCAGCTTGGTGACTAGCGGGAGTGGTGAAAACATTCAGTACTTC.

J is TRBJ2-1 and V is TRBV9; the match to TRBD1 covers 9 bases. V lost 4 bases, J lost 6 bases, and 14 bases stayed unmatched. Germline V gives CDR1 SGDLS, CDR2 YYNGEE. The CDR3 runs 17 residues. CDR3 sequence: CASSPHWGTGKVNEQFF. The CDR3 bases are TGTGCCAGCAGCCCCCATTGGGGGACAGGGAAGGTCAATGAGCAGTTCTTC. Full variable domain (remainder filled in from reference TRBV9 and TRBJ2-1): DSGVTQTPKHLITATGQRVTLRCSPRSGDLSVYWYQQSLDQGLQFLIQYYNGEERAKGNILERFSAQQFPDLHSELNLSSLELGDSALYFCASSPHWGTGKVNEQFFGPGTRLTVL.

This rearrangement joins TRBV2 to TRBJ1-2; weak D call: TRBD1 (5 bases). Germline CDR1 SNHLY, CDR2 FYNNEI. The CDR3 runs 15 residues. V was clipped by 7 bases and J by 0 bases, with 15 bases between them. The CDR3 loop is CASTGTFSANYGYTF. The CDR3 DNA follows: TGTGCCAGCACTGGGACCTTTTCGGCTAACTATGGCTACACCTTC.

The J gene is TRBJ2-3, the V gene TRBV5-1; D gene ambiguous. This CDR3 has 15 amino acids. V lost 0 bases to trimming and J lost 1 base, with 9 bases between them. The germline gives CDR1 SGHRS, CDR2 YFSETQ. CDR3 coding DNA: TGCGCCAGCAGCTTGGCCACAGTCCGCACAGATACGCAGTATTTT. Translating it yields CASSLATVRTDTQYF.

The chain uses TRBV7-9 and TRBJ1-4; tentatively, D is TRBD1 (5 bases). The V end was cut by 5 bases, the J end by 8 bases, with 15 bases between. The CDR3 consists of 14 residues. Germline values: CDR1 SEHNR, CDR2 FQNEAQ (reference sequence). The chain's CDR3 is CASSLGTTGEKLFF. CDR3 DNA sequence: TGTGCCAGCAGCCTAGGGACGACCGGCGAAAAACTGTTTTTT. The full variable domain, in which reference TRBV7-9 and TRBJ1-4 provide the parts outside the CDR3, is DTGVSQNPRHKITKRGQNVTFRCDPISEHNRLYWYRQTLGQGPEFLTYFQNEAQLEKSRLLSDRFSAERPKGSFSTLEIQRTEQGDSAMYLCASSLGTTGEKLFFGSGTQLSVL.

The V gene is TRBV30, the J gene TRBJ2-1; D gene uncertain. From germline, CDR1 is GTSNPN and CDR2 SVGIG (reference sequence). Trimming took off 1 base at V and 0 bases at J, with 4 bases between the two ends. CDR3 length equals 13 residues. This CDR3 is CAWSETSYNEQFF. The CDR3 nucleotides are TGTGCCTGGAGTGAAACCTCCTACAATGAGCAGTTCTTC.

The rearrangement links TRBV5-1 to TRBJ2-3, with TRBD1 as a possible D gene (6 bases). Germline CDR1 is SGHRS and CDR2 is YFSETQ. The CDR3 totals 16 residues. V lost 4 bases, J lost 0 bases, and 15 bases lay in between. The CDR3 region is CASSRTVTGSTDTQYF. DNA of the CDR3: TGCGCCAGCAGCCGGACCGTTACAGGGAGCACAGATACGCAGTATTTT.